This T cell receptor (beta chain) was found in a study of a mutant IDH1 vaccine in newly diagnosed glioma. Across the whole study: Former treatment meant radiotherapy, temozolomide, or both; the majority had gotten both.

Generated by immunoSEQ multiplex PCR, the TCRdb table keeps only in-frame clones and is missing some. The sample has about 54,000 clones; 80% are singletons. This clone was observed a handful of times. Its target is not known. The ends were cut back, 2 bases at V and 0 bases at J, with 11 bases in the middle. The CDR3 length is 15 residues. Looked up from germline, CDR1 is SGHTA and CDR2 is FQGNSA. The time point is: week 23, last vaccination. Alongside topical imiquimod, each dose of vaccine comprised 300 ug of mutant IDH1 20-mer peptide. This clonotype originated in a man aged 35 to 55 with glioma. Sequenced material: PBMCs, taken from a glioma patient whose treatment included an IDH1 peptide vaccine. The rearrangement uses TRBV7-2 and TRBJ2-7; unclear D gene. DNA of the CDR3: TGTGCCAGCAGCTTATCATTCCCAAGCTCCTACGAGCAGTACTTC. Translation: CASSLSFPSSYEQYF.